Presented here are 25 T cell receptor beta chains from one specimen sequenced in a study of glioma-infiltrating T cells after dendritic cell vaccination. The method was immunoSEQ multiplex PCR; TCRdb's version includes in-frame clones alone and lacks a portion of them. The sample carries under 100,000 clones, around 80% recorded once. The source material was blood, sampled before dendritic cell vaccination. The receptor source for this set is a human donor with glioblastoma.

The CDR3: CASGRSSSTDTQYF. The CDR3 DNA reads as TGCGCCAGCGGGAGGAGTTCTAGCACAGATACGCAGTATTTT. The chain has TRBV5-1 and TRBJ2-3, with D possibly TRBD2 on 6 matching bases. CDR3 length equals 14 residues. Deletions cut 7 bases from V and 0 bases from J, with 12 bases between. Germline V lookup: CDR1 SGHRS, CDR2 YFSETQ.

CDR3 region: CASLAGVRETQYF. CDR3 DNA: TGTGCCAGCCTAGCGGGGGTAAGGGAGACCCAGTACTTC. The chain is built from TRBV2 and TRBJ2-5, with TRBD2 matching 10 bases. The CDR3 totals 13 residues. Germline V gene sequence: CDR1 SNHLY, CDR2 FYNNEI. V dropped 8 bases and J dropped 5; count of bases not matched to a gene: 5.

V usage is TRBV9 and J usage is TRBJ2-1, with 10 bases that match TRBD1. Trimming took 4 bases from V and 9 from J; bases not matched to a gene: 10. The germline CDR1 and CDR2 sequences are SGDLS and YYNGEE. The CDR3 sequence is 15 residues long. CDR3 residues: CASSFGTGVLSEQFF. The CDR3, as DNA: TGTGCCAGCAGCTTCGGGACAGGGGTCTTAAGTGAGCAGTTCTTC. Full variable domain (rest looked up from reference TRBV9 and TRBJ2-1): DSGVTQTPKHLITATGQRVTLRCSPRSGDLSVYWYQQSLDQGLQFLIQYYNGEERAKGNILERFSAQQFPDLHSELNLSSLELGDSALYFCASSFGTGVLSEQFFGPGTRLTVL.

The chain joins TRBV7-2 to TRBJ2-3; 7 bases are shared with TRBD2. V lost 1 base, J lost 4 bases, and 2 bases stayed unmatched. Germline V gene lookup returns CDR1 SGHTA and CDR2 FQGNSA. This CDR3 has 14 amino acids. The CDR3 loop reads CASSLGLAADTQYF. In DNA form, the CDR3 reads TGTGCCAGCAGCTTAGGGCTAGCGGCAGATACGCAGTATTTT.

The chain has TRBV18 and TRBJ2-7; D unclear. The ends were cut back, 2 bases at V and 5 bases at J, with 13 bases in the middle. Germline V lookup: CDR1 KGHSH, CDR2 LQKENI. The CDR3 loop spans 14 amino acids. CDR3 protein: CASSPSSVADEQYF. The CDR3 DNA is TGTGCCAGCTCACCATCGTCCGTGGCGGACGAGCAGTACTTC.

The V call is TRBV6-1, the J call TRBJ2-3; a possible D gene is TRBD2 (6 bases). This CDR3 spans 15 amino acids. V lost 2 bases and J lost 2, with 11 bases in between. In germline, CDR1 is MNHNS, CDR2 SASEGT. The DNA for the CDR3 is TGTGCCAGCAGTGAATCAGCTAGCGACACAGATACGCAGTATTTT. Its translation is CASSESASDTDTQYF.

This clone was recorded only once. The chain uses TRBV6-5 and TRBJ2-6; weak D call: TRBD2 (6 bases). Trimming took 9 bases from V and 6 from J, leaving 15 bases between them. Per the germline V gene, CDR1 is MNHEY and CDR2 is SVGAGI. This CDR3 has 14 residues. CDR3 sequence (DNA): TGTGCCAGTTCGCGGGGCCAGGCGGCCAACGTCCTGACTTTC. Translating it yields CASSRGQAANVLTF.

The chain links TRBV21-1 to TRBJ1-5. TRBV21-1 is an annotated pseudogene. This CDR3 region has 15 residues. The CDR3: CASTRTELTEQPQHF. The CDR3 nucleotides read TGTGCCAGCACCCGAACGGAGCTGACGGAGCAGCCCCAGCATTTT.

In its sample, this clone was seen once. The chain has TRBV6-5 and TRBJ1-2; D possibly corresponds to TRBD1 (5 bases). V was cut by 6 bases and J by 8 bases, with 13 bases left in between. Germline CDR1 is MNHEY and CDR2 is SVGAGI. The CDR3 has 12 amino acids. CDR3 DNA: TGTGCCAGCAGGGGACCCGGAGGGGGCTACACCTTC. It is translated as CASRGPGGGYTF.

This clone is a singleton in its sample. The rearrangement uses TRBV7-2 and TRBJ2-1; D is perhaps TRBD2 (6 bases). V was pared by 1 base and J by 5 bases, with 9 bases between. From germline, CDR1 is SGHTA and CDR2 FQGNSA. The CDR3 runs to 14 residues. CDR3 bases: TGTGCCAGCAGCTTAGATGGAGGGGACAATGAGCAGTTCTTC. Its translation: CASSLDGGDNEQFF.

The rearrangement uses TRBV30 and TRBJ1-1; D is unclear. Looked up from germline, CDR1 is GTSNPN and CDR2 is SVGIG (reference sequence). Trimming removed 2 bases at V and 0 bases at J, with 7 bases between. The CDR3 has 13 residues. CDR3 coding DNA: TGTGCCTGGAGTCGACTGATGAACACTGAAGCTTTCTTT. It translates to CAWSRLMNTEAFF.

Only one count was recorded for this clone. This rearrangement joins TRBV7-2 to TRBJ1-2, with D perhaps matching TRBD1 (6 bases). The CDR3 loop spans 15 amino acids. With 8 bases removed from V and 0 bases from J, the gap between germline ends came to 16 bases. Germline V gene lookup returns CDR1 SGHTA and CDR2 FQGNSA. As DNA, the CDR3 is TGTGCCAGCGGCCTACAGGGTATCCCTAACTATGGCTACACCTTC. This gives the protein CASGLQGIPNYGYTF.

The CDR3 protein is CASSLQVYSGNTIYF. CDR3 sequence (DNA): TGTGCCAGCAGCTTACAGGTCTACTCTGGAAACACCATATATTTT. V and J are TRBV7-8 and TRBJ1-3; D not certain. CDR3 length: 15 amino acids. V was shortened by 2 bases and J by 0 bases, with 8 bases between the two germline ends. The germline V gene encodes CDR1 SGHVS and CDR2 FQNEAQ.

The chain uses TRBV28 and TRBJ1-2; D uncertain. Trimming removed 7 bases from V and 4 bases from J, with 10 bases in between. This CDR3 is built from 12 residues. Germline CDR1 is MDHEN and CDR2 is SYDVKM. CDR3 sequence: CASTSASYGYTF. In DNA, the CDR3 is TGTGCCAGCACCTCTGCGTCCTATGGCTACACCTTC.

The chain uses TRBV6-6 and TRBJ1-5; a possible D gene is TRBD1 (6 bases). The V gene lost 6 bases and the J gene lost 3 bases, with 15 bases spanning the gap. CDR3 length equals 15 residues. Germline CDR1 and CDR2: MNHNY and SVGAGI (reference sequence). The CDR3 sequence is CASRRTAWNNQPQHF. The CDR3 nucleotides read TGTGCCAGCAGGCGGACAGCCTGGAACAATCAGCCCCAGCATTTT.

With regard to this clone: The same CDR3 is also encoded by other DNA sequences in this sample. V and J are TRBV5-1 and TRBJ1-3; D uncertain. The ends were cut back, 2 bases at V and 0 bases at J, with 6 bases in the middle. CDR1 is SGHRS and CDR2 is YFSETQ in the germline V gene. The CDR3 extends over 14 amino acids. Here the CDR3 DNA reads TGCGCCAGCAGCTTATCAGTCTCTGGAAACACCATATATTTT. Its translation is CASSLSVSGNTIYF.

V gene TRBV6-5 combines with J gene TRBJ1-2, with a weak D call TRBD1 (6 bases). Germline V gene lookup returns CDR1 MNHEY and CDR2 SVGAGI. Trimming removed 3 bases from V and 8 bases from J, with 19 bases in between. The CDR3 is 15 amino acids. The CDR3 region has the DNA TGTGCCAGCAGTTATTCCTACTCGTTGGGGGCGGGCTACACCTTC. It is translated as CASSYSYSLGAGYTF.

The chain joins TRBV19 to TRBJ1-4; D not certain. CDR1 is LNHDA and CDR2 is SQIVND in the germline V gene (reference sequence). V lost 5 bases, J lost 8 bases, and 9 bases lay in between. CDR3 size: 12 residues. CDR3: CASSHGEEKLFF. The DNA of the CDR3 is TGTGCCAGTAGTCATGGGGAGGAAAAACTGTTTTTT.

The CDR3 loop is CASSPRDSFYGYTF. CDR3 DNA: TGTGCCAGCAGTCCACGGGACAGCTTCTATGGCTACACCTTC. V gene TRBV27 combines with J gene TRBJ1-2; 7 bases match TRBD1. V dropped 5 bases and J dropped 4; count of bases not matched to a gene: 7. The CDR3 has 14 residues. CDR1 and CDR2 from the germline V gene are MNHEY and SMNVEV (reference sequence).

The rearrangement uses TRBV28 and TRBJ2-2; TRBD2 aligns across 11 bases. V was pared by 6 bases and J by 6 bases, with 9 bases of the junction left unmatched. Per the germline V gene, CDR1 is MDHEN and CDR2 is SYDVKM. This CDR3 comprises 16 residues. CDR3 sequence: CASRGHTSGSAGELFF. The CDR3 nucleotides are TGTGCCAGCAGGGGACATACTAGCGGGAGCGCCGGGGAGCTGTTTTTT.

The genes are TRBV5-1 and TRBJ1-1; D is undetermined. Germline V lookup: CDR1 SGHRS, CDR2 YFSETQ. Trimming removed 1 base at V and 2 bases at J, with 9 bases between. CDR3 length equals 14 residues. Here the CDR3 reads CASSLMSVNTEAFF. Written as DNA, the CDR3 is TGCGCCAGCAGCTTGATGTCTGTCAACACTGAAGCTTTCTTT.

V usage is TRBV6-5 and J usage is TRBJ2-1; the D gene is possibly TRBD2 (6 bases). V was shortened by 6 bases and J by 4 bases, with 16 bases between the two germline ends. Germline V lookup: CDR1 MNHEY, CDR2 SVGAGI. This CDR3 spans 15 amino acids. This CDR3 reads CASSLDPAGYNEQFF. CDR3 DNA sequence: TGTGCCAGCAGCCTAGACCCCGCGGGGTACAATGAGCAGTTCTTC.

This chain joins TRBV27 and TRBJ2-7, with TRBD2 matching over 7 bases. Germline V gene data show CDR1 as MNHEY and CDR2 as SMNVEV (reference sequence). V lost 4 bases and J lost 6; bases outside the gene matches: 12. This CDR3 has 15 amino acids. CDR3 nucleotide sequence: TGTGCCAGCAGTTCCGCCGGGGCGGGAGAGGCCGAGCAGTACTTC. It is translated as CASSSAGAGEAEQYF.

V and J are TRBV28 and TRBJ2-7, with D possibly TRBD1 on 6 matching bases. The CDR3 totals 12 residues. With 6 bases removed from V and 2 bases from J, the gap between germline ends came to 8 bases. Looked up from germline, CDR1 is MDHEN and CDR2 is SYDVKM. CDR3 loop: CASSGQTYEQYF. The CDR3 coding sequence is TGTGCCAGCAGCGGACAGACCTACGAGCAGTACTTC.

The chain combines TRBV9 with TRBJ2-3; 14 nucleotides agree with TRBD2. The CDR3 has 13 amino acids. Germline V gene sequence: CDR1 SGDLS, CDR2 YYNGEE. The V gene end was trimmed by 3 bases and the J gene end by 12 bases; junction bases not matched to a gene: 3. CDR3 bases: TGTGCCAGCAGCGAGACTAGCGGGGGGGCACAGTATTTT. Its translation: CASSETSGGAQYF.